This record concerns one T cell receptor (beta chain) sequence. Its antigen target is currently unknown. Base qualities were left out, and no much larger clone turns up one base away. The immunoSEQ kit was used, according to the manufacturer's recommendations, to generate TCR beta libraries from genomic DNA. To prepare the libraries, a first multiplex PCR with proprietary primers was run, followed by a second PCR that added unique barcodes, and a bead cleanup was done after each round. Each sample batch included a kit-provided positive control reaction and a negative control reaction. The final libraries underwent checking on an Agilent 4200 TapeStation D1000 ScreenTape, volumetric pooling, and quantification by qPCR. Sequencing was performed on an Illumina NextSeq500 using a MidOutput 150-cycle cartridge, with 156 Read1 cycles, 15 Index1 cycles, and the kit custom primers. The pooled library was loaded at 0.8 to 1 pM, and about 20% PhiX control was spiked in. The authors' pipeline ran thus. The vendor-processed data were analyzed in R, and a clonotype was defined as all T cells that share the same CDR3 nucleotide sequence. For clone abundance analyses, frequencies were normalized to the 10,000 most abundant clones in each sample. Public T cell clones, which averaged fewer than five per sample, were removed prior to analysis. A difference in abundance of at least 32-fold between compartments was used to define tumor-enriched and baseline blood-enriched clonotypes. Clonotypes expanded or contracted between blood time points were identified with a beta-binomial differential abundance model. Similarity between tumor and blood repertoires was quantified using the Baroni-Urbani and Buser coefficient, and groups were compared with two-tailed Wilcoxon tests in R. TCRdb holds this immuneACCESS table with in-frame rearrangements only. Some clones are missing; in checked studies, unresolved V genes explain under half, and the rest has no known cause. V and J calls and clone size are given by that table; D and trimming were obtained from the DNA. The sample table lists tens of thousands of clones, 60% to 85% of them with a count of one. Together, the top ten hold approximately 6.8% of the sample.

This sample is drawn from a study of radiation and T cells in renal cell carcinoma (TCRdb year 2020). Background for the entire study: Samples were obtained from a clinical trial, in which 15 Gy stereotactic body radiation therapy was delivered to primary renal cell carcinomas and nephrectomy was performed 4 weeks later. TCR beta sequencing covered 50 to 55 samples in total, comprising some 25 tumors and roughly 27 peripheral blood samples. Across all 53 samples, roughly 3,700,000 unique CDR3 nucleotide sequences encoding around 2.8 million unique CDR3 amino acid sequences were identified.

The CDR3 has 13 amino acids, counting the end cysteine and phenylalanine. Just CDR3 DNA is preserved here, 39 bases in frame from base 1. Based on the germline V gene (reference sequence), the CDR1 and CDR2 sequences are GTSNPN and SVGIG. The junction carries 10 bases between V and J, which are trimmed by 2 bases and 5 bases respectively. The meaning of the sample's time point label: baseline pretreatment blood. This specimen's treatment or condition label, per the study, means: 15 Gy SBRT to primary tumor, nephrectomy 4 weeks later. Serial peripheral blood from radiation-treated patients was sampled at baseline, 2 weeks and 4 weeks after SBRT to track tumor-enriched clonotypes. All patients had renal cell carcinoma with clear cell pathology. Genomic DNA for TCR sequencing was prepared using the QIAamp DNA Blood Mini Kit (Qiagen). Samples were included in the analyses only if all quality control checks were passed.

The paper's findings and limits, for the study overall: Because the trial had a single-armed design, the trial could not examine how radiation dose or scheduling affected the TCR repertoire. Top tumor clonotypes rose in blood from baseline to 2 weeks post-radiation, then contracted by 4 weeks, suggesting transient expansion of tumor-resident clones. Dynamics of the blood repertoire were not tracked past 4 weeks after treatment. Because pretreatment tumor biopsies were not available, the baseline intratumoral presence of clonotypes could not be determined.

The chain joins TRBV30 to TRBJ1-5; a confident D gene designation cannot be given. This TCR derives from a man in his sixties with renal cell carcinoma. The source material was blood, sampled from a patient whose treatment included radiotherapy and nephrectomy. The CDR3 protein: CAWSSRADQPQHF. The DNA sequence reads TGTGCCTGGAGTTCCAGAGCCGATCAGCCCCAGCATTTT.